Listed below are T cell receptor beta chains from one sample, sequenced in a study of technical replicates of blood from several donors. Measured with immunoSEQ multiplex PCR; TCRdb has only the in-frame clones, and not every one. Of about 100,000 clones in the sample, roughly 95% were seen once. Sequences were obtained from T cells isolated from PBMCs. These TCRs come from a human donor in good health. Both conserved end residues are part of each CDR3. Each record gives: J gene, clone size, D gene, V gene, CDR3 DNA, CDR3 protein. A D gene is named only where the DNA matches it firmly. Clone size is not always given. Where it is, it says once, few, many or a class for expanded clones.

TRBJ1-2 . TRBD1 TRBV2 TGTGCCAGCAGCCCCTACCTGGGCCTTACAGGGGGCAGAGATGGCTACACCTTC CASSPYLGLTGGRDGYTF
TRBJ2-7 . TRBD2 TRBV6-5 TGTGCCAGCAGTGGACTAGCGGGAGACGAGCAGTACTTC CASSGLAGDEQYF
TRBJ1-4 . . TRBV7-8 TGTGCCAGCAGTCCACGAACCGGGACAAGAAGTGAAAAACTGTTTTTT CASSPRTGTRSEKLFF
TRBJ1-1 few TRBD1 TRBV25-1 TGTGCCAGCAGTCCTGGACAGGCCGCTTTCTTT CASSPGQAAFF
TRBJ2-3 . . TRBV19 TGTGCCAGTAGTAGGGGGCCTAGACTGAGCACAGATACGCAGTATTTT CASSRGPRLSTDTQYF
TRBJ2-7 . . TRBV28 TGTGCCAGCAGTTTAGGGTTAGCCAACTCCTACGAGCAGTACTTC CASSLGLANSYEQYF
TRBJ2-7 . . TRBV27 TGTGCCAGCTCGGAACGGGGGATGCACGAGCAGTACTTC CASSERGMHEQYF
TRBJ2-7 . TRBD2 TRBV5-1 TGCGCCAGCAGGGTCCCGATAGGACTAGCGGGAGTGGCCTACGAGCAGTACTTC CASRVPIGLAGVAYEQYF
TRBJ2-7 . TRBD2 TRBV14 TGTGCCAGCAGCCTAAGGACTAGCGGGAGGAACTGGTACGAGCAGTACTTC CASSLRTSGRNWYEQYF
TRBJ2-1 . TRBD2 TRBV7-3 TGTGCCAGCAGTCCGACTAGCGGGACCTACAATGAGCAGTTCTTC CASSPTSGTYNEQFF
TRBJ1-1 . . TRBV27 TGTGCCAGCAGTTTGCGAGGTCGAAGTTCTGAAGCTTTCTTT CASSLRGRSSEAFF
TRBJ1-1 . TRBD1 TRBV19 TGTGCCAGTCGACAGGGGGAACGAGATGGCACTGAAGCTTTCTTT CASRQGERDGTEAFF
TRBJ2-2 . . TRBV6-5 TGTGCCAGCACCATGACCGGGGAGCTGTTTTTT CASTMTGELFF
TRBJ2-7 . . TRBV5-1 TGCGCCAGCAGCTTGTTCAGCGCCAGTGCCTACGAGCAGTACTTC CASSLFSASAYEQYF
TRBJ1-2 . . TRBV13 TGTGCCAGCAGCCCCCCCCCACAGGGAGACTATGGCTACACCTTC CASSPPPQGDYGYTF
TRBJ2-5 . TRBD2 TRBV7-2 TGTGCCAGCAGCTTCTCTAGCGGGAGTACGGGAGAGACCCAGTACTTC CASSFSSGSTGETQYF
TRBJ2-7 . TRBD2 TRBV11-2 TGTGCCAGCAGCCCGAACCCTTTTAGCGGGAGGGCCTACGAGCAGTACTTC CASSPNPFSGRAYEQYF
TRBJ1-1 . . TRBV7-2 TGTGCCAGCAGCTTACAGGGGAACACTGAAGCTTTCTTT CASSLQGNTEAFF
TRBJ1-5 . . TRBV19 TGTGCCAGTAGTATAGAATTATATCAGCCCCAGCATTTT CASSIELYQPQHF
TRBJ1-2 . . TRBV9 TGTGCCAGCAGCGTAGGGGGGCAGAATGGCTACACCTTC CASSVGGQNGYTF
TRBJ1-1 once . TRBV5-1 TGCGCCAGCAGCTTGGCTCGGAACACTGAAGCTTTCTTT CASSLARNTEAFF
TRBJ2-1 . . TRBV2 TGTGCCAGCAGTGAAACTCTCTTC CASSETLF
TRBJ2-3 . TRBD2 TRBV7-6 TGTGCCAGCAGCTTAGAGGGACTAGCGGGAGCGAGCGATACGCAGTATTTT CASSLEGLAGASDTQYF
TRBJ1-5 . . TRBV7-9 TGTGCCAGCAGCTCGTACGACTTTTCGGGCGGAACACGGGGTCAGCCCCAGCATTTT CASSSYDFSGGTRGQPQHF
TRBJ2-1 . TRBD2 TRBV6-4 TGTGCCAGCAGTGAACTAGCGGGGTACAATGAGCAGTTCTTC CASSELAGYNEQFF
TRBJ2-1 . TRBD1 TRBV6-1 TGTGCCAGCAGCCGGGACAGCTCCTACAATGAGCAGTTCTTC CASSRDSSYNEQFF
TRBJ1-2 . TRBD1 TRBV27 TGTGCCAGCAGTCCCAGGGACAGGCGGAGCCATGGCTACACCTTC CASSPRDRRSHGYTF
TRBJ2-5 . . TRBV21-1 TGTGCCAGCAGGAAAAGAAACAGGGAGGGATCAGAGACCCAGTACTTC CASRKRNREGSETQYF
TRBJ2-7 . TRBD2 TRBV28 TGTGCCAGCAGCTACTTTCGGGGGGTCAACGAGCAGTACTTC CASSYFRGVNEQYF
TRBJ2-1 . TRBD2 TRBV10-3 TGTGCCATCAGTTGGACTAGCGGGACAAAATCCTACAATGAGCAGTTCTTC CAISWTSGTKSYNEQFF
TRBJ2-5 . TRBD1 TRBV5-1 TGCGCCAGCAGCTCGGGACAGGCGGGCGAGACCCAGTACTTC CASSSGQAGETQYF
TRBJ2-7 . . TRBV10-3 TGTGCCATCAGTGAGTCAGGCAGGGTCACCTACGAGCAGTACTTC CAISESGRVTYEQYF
TRBJ2-3 . TRBD1 TRBV28 TGTGCCAGCAGCTGGGACAGGGGGTCTAGCACAGATACGCAGTATTTT CASSWDRGSSTDTQYF
TRBJ2-7 . TRBD2 TRBV19 TGTGCCAGTAGTACGGGGACTAGCGGGAGTTGGTACGAGCAGTACTTC CASSTGTSGSWYEQYF
TRBJ2-5 . . TRBV18 TGTGCCAGCTCACTAGCGTCCCAAGAGACCCAGTACTTC CASSLASQETQYF
TRBJ2-7 once . TRBV19 TGTGCCAGTAGTACAGGTTCGGCCTCCTACGAGCAGTACTTC CASSTGSASYEQYF
TRBJ2-1 . . TRBV19 TGTGCCAGTAGTATTGCTGGGGGCGAGGCCTACAATGAGCAGTTCTTC CASSIAGGEAYNEQFF
TRBJ2-3 . TRBD1 TRBV27 TGTGCCAGCAGTTTAAGTGGGACAGTGGCAGATACGCAGTATTTT CASSLSGTVADTQYF
TRBJ2-1 . TRBD2 TRBV6-1 TGTGCCAGCAGTGAATCGGCTAGCGGGCATTTAAATGAGCAGTTCTTC CASSESASGHLNEQFF
TRBJ1-5 once TRBD1 TRBV29-1 TGCAGCGTTGGGGCAGGGGGCGCGGGTACCCAGCCCCAGCATTTT CSVGAGGAGTQPQHF
TRBJ2-7 . . TRBV6-6 TGTGCCAGCAGTTACGCGGGACTTATGAGGGAGCAGTACTTC CASSYAGLMREQYF
TRBJ2-1 . TRBD2 TRBV5-1 TGCGCCAGCAGCTTGGCCTTCAGCGGGGGCTCCTACAATGAGCAGTTCTTC CASSLAFSGGSYNEQFF
TRBJ2-1 . . TRBV27 TGTGCCAGCAGTTTCCCCCAGGGTGAGCAGTTCTTC CASSFPQGEQFF
TRBJ2-3 . . TRBV11-3 TGTGCCAGCAGCTTCCGACTAGGCCTCACAGATACGCAGTATTTT CASSFRLGLTDTQYF
TRBJ2-7 few TRBD1 TRBV7-9 TGTGCCAGCAGCGGGACAGGGCCTTCCTACGAGCAGTACTTC CASSGTGPSYEQYF
TRBJ2-7 . TRBD2 TRBV11-2 TGTGCCAGCAGCTTTAGGGGACTAGCGGGAGTTTTATCCTACGAGCAGTACTTC CASSFRGLAGVLSYEQYF
TRBJ2-1 once TRBD2 TRBV7-9 TGTGCCAGCAGCTTATCCTCTAGCGGGAGGAGGGATGAGCAGTTCTTC CASSLSSSGRRDEQFF
TRBJ1-5 . . TRBV30 TGTGCCTGGAGTTCGGGGGGGGTTTCCAATCAGCCCCAGCATTTT CAWSSGGVSNQPQHF
TRBJ1-1 . TRBD1 TRBV5-1 TGCGCCAGCAGCTTGCTTTCCCGGGACAGTAAAGCTTTCTTT CASSLLSRDSKAFF
TRBJ1-1 few . TRBV19 TGTGCCAGTAGTATAGACCGGGAAATGAACACTGAAGCTTTCTTT CASSIDREMNTEAFF
TRBJ1-4 . . TRBV4-2 TGTGCCAGCAGCCAAGATTTAAGAAGGGGCATAGATGAAAAACTGTTTTTT CASSQDLRRGIDEKLFF
TRBJ2-7 . . TRBV5-4 TGTGCCAGCAGCTTGTCCTCCTACGAGCAGTACTTC CASSLSSYEQYF
TRBJ2-2 . . TRBV7-2 TGTGCCAGCAGCGAAGCCCATCCCGATACCGCGACCGGGGAGCTGTTTTTT CASSEAHPDTATGELFF
TRBJ2-1 . TRBD1 TRBV11-3 TGTGCCAGCAGCTTGGGCAGGGGGACCAATGAGCAGTTCTTC CASSLGRGTNEQFF
TRBJ2-3 . . TRBV4-1 TGCGCCAGCAGCCAAGCTAACACAGATACGCAGTATTTT CASSQANTDTQYF